The clone carrying this T cell receptor beta chain was recorded a few times. Its target is not known. Each sample used at least 6 million PBMCs. The data are from a study of blood T cells in healthy people across ages. J gave up 4 bases and V 5 bases, and 8 bases lay outside the gene matches. Germline lookup yields CDR1 MNHEY and CDR2 SMNVEV (reference sequence). The CDR3 has 15 residues. Study findings and constraints: When set beside aged donors, long-lived donors presented more naive CD4+ cells and higher diversity. Unknown CMV status may confound age-related changes in expanded clones.

The second PCR ran about 6 to 11 cycles with a sample-barcoded 5' primer and J-beta primers. TCRdb called the 5' RACE reads again in MiXCR, with one record for every CDR3 protein. This sample has about 1.5 million distinct CDR3 sequences, with about 42% found just once. The origin of this receptor is a woman in her late teens or twenties in good health. The specimen sequenced was blood. The genes are TRBV27 and TRBJ1-1; 9 bases map to TRBD1. Written as DNA, the CDR3 is TGTGCCAGCAGTCGCCCGGGACAGGGCACCACTGAAGCTTTCTTT. As protein: CASSRPGQGTTEAFF.